Here is one T cell receptor beta chain with its context. Its antigen is undetermined. This sample was taken from a study of cytomegalovirus exposure and HLA in healthy donors. Across the whole study: Within an early data release were around 87 million unique TCRs drawn from HLA-typed donors. General study results and limits: By a later analysis, the bulk of CMV-associated TCR beta chains appeared HLA-restricted. It was in a later analysis that TCR association rates were seen to vary by HLA locus, highest for DRB1 and lowest for HLA-C.

V lost 3 bases and J 5 bases, leaving 19 bases between the germline ends. The CDR3 sequence is 16 residues long. Germline CDR1 reads SGDLS; CDR2 reads YYNGEE. PCR employed 60 Vbeta and 13 Jbeta primers. Repertoires were generated with immunoSEQ multiplex PCR, while TCRdb's copy carries only in-frame clones and drops some. The table records 55,000 to 65,000 clones, approximately 83% of them present only once. The sequencing input was PBMCs. This TCR was recovered from a female donor in good health and CMV-seronegative. The chain is built from TRBV9 and TRBJ2-3; D might be TRBD2 (6 bases). The CDR3 protein is CASSAATRGTGDTQYF. In DNA form, the CDR3 reads TGTGCCAGCAGCGCCGCGACTAGGGGAACGGGAGATACGCAGTATTTT.